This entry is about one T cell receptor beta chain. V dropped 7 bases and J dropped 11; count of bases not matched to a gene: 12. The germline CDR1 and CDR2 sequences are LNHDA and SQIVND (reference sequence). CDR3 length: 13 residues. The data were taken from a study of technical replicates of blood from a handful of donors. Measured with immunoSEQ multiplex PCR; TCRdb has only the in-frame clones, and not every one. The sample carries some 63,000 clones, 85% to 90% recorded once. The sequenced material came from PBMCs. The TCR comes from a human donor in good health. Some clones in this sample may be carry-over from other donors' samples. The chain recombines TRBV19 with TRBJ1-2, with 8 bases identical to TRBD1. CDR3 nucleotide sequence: TGTGCCAGTACTACGACAGGGGCCGGACCTTACACCTTC. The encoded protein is CASTTTGAGPYTF.